These T cell receptor beta chains were read from a single sample in a study of vaccination and CD4 T cells after COVID-19. TCRdb processed the PCR reads anew with MiXCR; each CDR3 protein has one entry. The profile covers about 15,000 distinct CDR3 sequences, with less than 25% appearing a single time and 12% taken by the ten largest. Their cognate antigens are unknown. Sample: CD4+ T cells from blood, cultured in vitro, taken before SARS-CoV-2 vaccination. The origin of the receptors is a human donor who received a COVID-19 vaccine. Each CDR3 is given with its conserved first and last residue. The D gene is left open where the match is weak. Part of the rows lack a size; the others show once, few, many or a class for expanded clones.

clone_size: few
d_call: .
v_call: TRBV2
j_call: TRBJ1-3
cdr3_aa: CASSGIKGSSGNTIYF
cdr3_nt: TGTGCCAGCAGTGGAATTAAAGGTTCCTCTGGAAACACCATATATTTT

clone_size: .
d_call: TRBD2
v_call: TRBV6-1
j_call: TRBJ2-7
cdr3_aa: CASSPSGGYSYEQYF
cdr3_nt: TGTGCCAGCAGTCCGAGCGGGGGGTACTCCTACGAGCAGTACTTC

clone_size: .
d_call: .
v_call: TRBV21-1
j_call: TRBJ2-2
cdr3_aa: CASRKDGTGRTGELFF
cdr3_nt: TGTGCCAGCAGAAAAGACGGGACAGGACGGACCGGGGAGCTGTTTTTT

clone_size: .
d_call: TRBD1
v_call: TRBV6-2/TRBV6-3
j_call: TRBJ1-5
cdr3_aa: CASRRTGVYQPQHF
cdr3_nt: TGTGCCAGCAGACGGACAGGGGTCTATCAGCCCCAGCATTTT

clone_size: .
d_call: .
v_call: TRBV4-2
j_call: TRBJ1-5
cdr3_aa: CASSQVSMNQPQHF
cdr3_nt: TGTGCCAGCAGCCAAGTGTCGATGAATCAGCCCCAGCATTTT

clone_size: .
d_call: .
v_call: TRBV6-1
j_call: TRBJ1-2
cdr3_aa: CASSTQGGYGYTF
cdr3_nt: TGTGCCAGCAGTACCCAGGGCGGCTATGGCTACACCTTC

clone_size: few
d_call: .
v_call: TRBV20-1
j_call: TRBJ2-1
cdr3_aa: CSARVRYNEQFF
cdr3_nt: TGCAGTGCTAGAGTCCGCTACAATGAGCAGTTCTTC

clone_size: medium-sized
d_call: .
v_call: TRBV6-1
j_call: TRBJ1-2
cdr3_aa: CASSPRREYYGYTF
cdr3_nt: TGTGCCAGCAGCCCACGACGAGAATACTATGGCTACACCTTC

clone_size: few
d_call: .
v_call: TRBV19
j_call: TRBJ2-1
cdr3_aa: CASTRDRLYNEQFF
cdr3_nt: TGTGCCAGTACTAGGGACCGCTTATACAATGAGCAGTTCTTC

clone_size: .
d_call: .
v_call: TRBV19
j_call: TRBJ2-4
cdr3_aa: CASGRREDIQYF
cdr3_nt: TGTGCCAGTGGGCGGAGGGAGGACATTCAGTACTTC

clone_size: .
d_call: TRBD1
v_call: TRBV20-1
j_call: TRBJ2-3
cdr3_aa: CSAINRGFDTDTQYF
cdr3_nt: TGCAGTGCTATCAACAGGGGGTTTGATACAGATACGCAGTATTTT

clone_size: medium-sized
d_call: .
v_call: TRBV20-1
j_call: TRBJ1-6
cdr3_aa: CSARDLAGFNSPLHF
cdr3_nt: TGCAGTGCTAGAGATCTCGCAGGGTTCAATTCACCCCTCCACTTT

clone_size: .
d_call: TRBD2
v_call: TRBV20-1
j_call: TRBJ2-5
cdr3_aa: CSARQTGTSGGETQYF
cdr3_nt: TGCAGTGCTAGACAGACCGGGACTAGCGGGGGGGAGACCCAGTACTTC

clone_size: .
d_call: .
v_call: TRBV11-2
j_call: TRBJ1-3
cdr3_aa: CASSHWDIGSSGNTIYF
cdr3_nt: TGTGCCAGCAGCCATTGGGACATAGGGAGCTCTGGAAACACCATATATTTT

clone_size: few
d_call: .
v_call: TRBV19
j_call: TRBJ1-2
cdr3_aa: CASSHQGFSYGYTF
cdr3_nt: TGTGCCAGTAGCCACCAGGGATTCAGCTATGGCTACACCTTC

clone_size: .
d_call: .
v_call: TRBV6-1
j_call: TRBJ2-3
cdr3_aa: CASSRRGVTDTQYF
cdr3_nt: TGTGCCAGCTCCCGACGGGGCGTCACAGATACGCAGTATTTT

clone_size: .
d_call: .
v_call: TRBV10-1
j_call: TRBJ1-1
cdr3_aa: CASGQGSGSEAFF
cdr3_nt: TGCGCCAGCGGTCAGGGGTCGGGCTCTGAAGCTTTCTTT

clone_size: .
d_call: TRBD2
v_call: TRBV7-3
j_call: TRBJ2-3
cdr3_aa: CASSPGGASDTQYF
cdr3_nt: TGTGCCAGCAGCCCCGGGGGGGCCTCAGATACGCAGTATTTT

clone_size: few
d_call: TRBD2
v_call: TRBV20-1
j_call: TRBJ2-4
cdr3_aa: CSARDMASGGTGLAKNIQYF
cdr3_nt: TGCAGTGCTAGAGATATGGCTAGCGGGGGGACTGGACTAGCCAAAAACATTCAGTACTTC

clone_size: few
d_call: TRBD1
v_call: TRBV12-3/TRBV12-4
j_call: TRBJ1-1
cdr3_aa: CASSLMAGGNANTEAFF
cdr3_nt: TGTGCCAGCAGTTTAATGGCAGGGGGCAACGCGAACACTGAAGCTTTCTTT

clone_size: .
d_call: TRBD1
v_call: TRBV2
j_call: TRBJ1-1
cdr3_aa: CASSEADRENTEAFF
cdr3_nt: TGTGCCAGCAGTGAAGCTGACAGGGAGAACACTGAAGCTTTCTTT

clone_size: .
d_call: TRBD2
v_call: TRBV9
j_call: TRBJ2-3
cdr3_aa: CASSAGLAGGTDTQYF
cdr3_nt: TGTGCCAGCAGCGCAGGACTAGCGGGGGGCACAGATACGCAGTATTTT

clone_size: medium-sized
d_call: TRBD1
v_call: TRBV7-9
j_call: TRBJ1-5
cdr3_aa: CASSNRDRDQPQHF
cdr3_nt: TGTGCCAGCAGCAACCGGGACAGGGATCAGCCCCAGCATTTT

clone_size: few
d_call: TRBD1
v_call: TRBV30
j_call: TRBJ1-1
cdr3_aa: CAWSRDRPSSEAFF
cdr3_nt: TGTGCCTGGAGTCGGGACAGGCCCAGCTCTGAAGCTTTCTTT

clone_size: .
d_call: .
v_call: TRBV11-3
j_call: TRBJ2-2
cdr3_aa: CASSLLAVGTGELFF
cdr3_nt: TGTGCCAGCAGCTTACTAGCAGTAGGCACCGGGGAGCTGTTTTTT